The T cell receptor (beta chain) described here comes from a study of beta chain features in type 1 diabetes. Notes on the study in general: Shortening of TCRB CDR3s, moderate but significant, appeared in all four CD4+ subsets of Type 1 diabetes patients. Highly expressing activated T cells could be over-counted with a cDNA template.

Worth noting for this clone: Its antigen is not known.

Reverse transcribing all isolated RNA meant expressed TCRB transcripts were sequenced. Some 3.6 million reads on average were seen across naive, central memory and regulatory T cell samples. Measured with immunoSEQ multiplex PCR; TCRdb has only the in-frame clones, and not every one. This sample has 150,000 or so clones, with 63% found just once. This sequence originates from a man younger than 45 with type 1 diabetes. Sequenced sample: naive CD4+ T cells from blood.

DNA of the CDR3: TGTGCCAGCAGGCCACTCCAGGGGCAACGCACAGATACGCAGTATTTT. It yields the protein CASRPLQGQRTDTQYF. The J gene is TRBJ2-3, the V gene TRBV6-6; possibly TRBD1 for D (6 bases). The CDR3 consists of 16 residues. The V end lost 6 bases, the J end lost 1 base, and 17 bases lay between the germline ends. The germline gives CDR1 MNHNY, CDR2 SVGAGI (reference sequence).